This T cell receptor (beta chain) is from a study of blood T cell repertoires in COVID-19 (dated by TCRdb to 2019 to 2021). At the level of the whole study: Samples covering the acute and convalescent phases of COVID-19 were provided by collaborators in the United States, Italy and Spain. Samples came from the ongoing ImmuneRACE study (first 160 participants) plus 1,254 subjects from 6 global collaborators. The repertoires were made available in a free public database intended to serve as a resource for research on the immune response to SARS-CoV-2. Nearly every sample came with metadata listing a de-identified subject ID, COVID-19 status, age in years and sex. The material from the prospective study consisted of cDNA or gDNA derived from T cells, B-cell-depleted T cells, or PBMCs. Subjects who had been exposed to COVID-19, were actively infected with it, or had recovered from it provided the deeply sampled blood TCRbeta repertoires that made up the dataset. HLA class I and class II types, where available, came from metadata supplied by the sample provider rather than from assay-based typing. What the study reported, not specific to this receptor: The quantity of clinical and demographic metadata differed by source and by participant and was supplied without curation.

As regards this clone: This receptor's antigen is unknown. No much larger clone exists at a distance of one base, and base qualities are not known.

Reading from cysteine to phenylalanine, the CDR3 counts 14 amino acids. Just the 42-base CDR3 DNA is kept, in frame starting at base 1. For CDR1 and CDR2, the germline V gene lists SGHAT and FQNNGV. The junction carries 13 bases between V and J, which are trimmed by 5 bases and 3 bases respectively. TCRbeta CDR3 regions were amplified from genomic DNA using the immunoSEQ Assay, a bias-controlled multiplex PCR. Turning to the authors' computational methods: Nucleated cell counts per sample were estimated from amplification of reference gene primers within the assay. Sequence reads were collapsed and filtered to measure the absolute abundance of every unique TCRbeta CDR3 rearrangement. For each sample, productive Simpson clonality was calculated by taking the square root of Simpson's diversity index across productive rearrangements. TCRdb's version of the immuneACCESS table is confined to in-frame rearrangements and falls short of the full clone set. An unresolved V gene accounts for under half of the shortfall where checked; the remainder is of unknown origin. V, J and clone size are those of that table, while D and trimming were read from the DNA. Here the sample has approximately 15,000 clones; around 79% occur a single time. The ten largest account for about 26% of the sample.

The collaborating institutions used their own protocols to collect whole blood in K2EDTA tubes. For TCRbeta analysis, collaborators shipped samples as frozen whole blood, isolated PBMCs, or DNA extracted from either of those sample types. The sequence is built from TRBV11-2 and TRBJ2-5; TRBD2 is a possible D gene, resting on 6 matching bases. This clonotype was sampled from a woman aged 70 to 79 with active COVID-19. Sequencing was carried out using peripheral blood. CDR3 loop: CASSPGTLKETQYF. Here is the DNA: TGTGCCAGCAGCCCCGGGACTTTAAAAGAGACCCAGTACTTC.